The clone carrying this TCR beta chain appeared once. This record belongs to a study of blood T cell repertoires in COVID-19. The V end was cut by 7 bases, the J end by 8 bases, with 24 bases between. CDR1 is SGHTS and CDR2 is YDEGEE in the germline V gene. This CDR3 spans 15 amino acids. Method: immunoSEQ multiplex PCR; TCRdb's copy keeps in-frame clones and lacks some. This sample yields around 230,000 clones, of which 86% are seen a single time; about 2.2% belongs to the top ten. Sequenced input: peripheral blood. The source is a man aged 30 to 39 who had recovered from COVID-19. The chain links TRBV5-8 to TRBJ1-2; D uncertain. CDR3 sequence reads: CASGNSGAPGRGYTF. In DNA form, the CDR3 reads TGTGCCAGCGGCAACTCCGGAGCCCCCGGAAGAGGCTACACCTTC.